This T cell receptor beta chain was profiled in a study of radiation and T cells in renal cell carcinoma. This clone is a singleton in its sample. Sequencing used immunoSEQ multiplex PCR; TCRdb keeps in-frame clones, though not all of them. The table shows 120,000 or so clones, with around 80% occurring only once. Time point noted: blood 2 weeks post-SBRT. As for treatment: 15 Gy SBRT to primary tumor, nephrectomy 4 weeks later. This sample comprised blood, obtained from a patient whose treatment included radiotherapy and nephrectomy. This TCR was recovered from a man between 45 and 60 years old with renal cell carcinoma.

CDR3 protein: CATAYRANTEAFF. The CDR3 DNA reads as TGTGCCACAGCGTACCGGGCGAACACTGAAGCTTTCTTT. The chain recombines TRBV6-5 with TRBJ1-1; the D is unclear. V lost 10 bases and J lost 1, with 13 bases in between. The CDR3 has 13 residues. The germline CDR1 and CDR2 sequences are MNHEY and SVGAGI.